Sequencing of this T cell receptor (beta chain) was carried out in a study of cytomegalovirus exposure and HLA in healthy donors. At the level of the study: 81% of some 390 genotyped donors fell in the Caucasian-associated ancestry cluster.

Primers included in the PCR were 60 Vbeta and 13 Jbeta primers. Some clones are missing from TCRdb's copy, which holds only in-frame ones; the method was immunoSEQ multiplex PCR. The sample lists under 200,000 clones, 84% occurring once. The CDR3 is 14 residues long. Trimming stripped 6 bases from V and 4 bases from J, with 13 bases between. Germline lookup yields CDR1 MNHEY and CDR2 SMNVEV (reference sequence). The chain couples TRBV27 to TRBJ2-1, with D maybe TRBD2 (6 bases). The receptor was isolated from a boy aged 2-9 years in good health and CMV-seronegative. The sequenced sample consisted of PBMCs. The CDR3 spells CASRPGSEYNEQFF. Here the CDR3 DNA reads TGTGCCAGCAGACCCGGGAGCGAATACAATGAGCAGTTCTTC.